This T cell receptor beta chain is drawn from a study of regulatory T cells in long-lasting Graves disease. Building of the TCR beta libraries involved iRepertoire HTBI primers and Arm-PCR of CDR3 regions. MiXCR was run by TCRdb on the multiplex PCR reads, yielding one entry per CDR3 protein. The table shows 400,000 to 500,000 distinct CDR3 sequences, with roughly 15% occurring only once. Time point of the sample: newly diagnosed GD, antithyroid drugs for less than 3 months. Scientists built the TCR library using RNA that was extracted from PBMCs. Germline trimming cut 5 bases from V and 4 bases from J; bases unmatched to any gene: 11. The CDR3 is 16 amino acids. Germline CDR1 MNHEY, CDR2 SMNVEV (reference sequence). These sequences were also reported in another study, on T cells in Graves' hyperthyroidism and ophthalmopathy.

This clonotype was sampled from a woman between 18 and 29 years old with Graves disease. The J gene is TRBJ2-7, the V gene TRBV27, with TRBD2 matching 10 bases. Sequencing was performed on peripheral blood mononuclear cells (PBMCs), taken at new diagnosis, from a patient treated with antithyroid drugs. CDR3 in DNA: TGTGCCAGCAGTGGTTGGGCAGCGGGAGGGTGGTACGAGCAGTACTTC. Its protein is CASSGWAAGGWYEQYF.